Presented here are 28 T cell receptor beta chains from one specimen sequenced in a study of blood T cell repertoires in COVID-19. Generated by immunoSEQ multiplex PCR, the TCRdb table keeps only in-frame clones and is missing some. Of more than 95,000 clones listed, roughly four fifths are singletons. Sequences were obtained from peripheral blood. The receptors shown here come from a woman over 75 with active or convalescent COVID-19.

This clone was detected a few times. The V call is TRBV27, the J call TRBJ1-2; 7 positions agree with TRBD1. Looked up from germline, CDR1 is MNHEY and CDR2 is SMNVEV (reference sequence). V gave up 5 bases and J gave up 2 bases; unmatched junction bases: 8. The CDR3 length is 15 residues. CDR3 in DNA: TGTGCCAGCAGTCCAACACCGACAGGGAACTATGGCTACACCTTC. Translation: CASSPTPTGNYGYTF.

The rearrangement joins TRBV7-2 to TRBJ1-5; possible D gene TRBD1, 5 bases. Germline CDR1 reads SGHTA; CDR2 reads FQGNSA. The CDR3 extends over 15 amino acids. Deletions cut 0 bases from V and 3 bases from J, with 9 bases between. The CDR3 loop is CASSLAAGNNQPQHF. In nucleotides, the CDR3 is TGTGCCAGCAGCTTAGCTGCAGGGAACAATCAGCCCCAGCATTTT. Based on the CDR3 plus reference TRBV7-2 and TRBJ1-5, the full variable domain is GAGVSQSPSNKVTEKGKDVELRCDPISGHTALYWYRQSLGQGLEFLIYFQGNSAPDKSGLPSDRFSAERTGGSVSTLTIQRTQQEDSAVYLCASSLAAGNNQPQHFGDGTRLSIL.

The chain has TRBV7-2 and TRBJ2-5; 16 positions match TRBD2. The CDR3 loop spans 19 amino acids. Looked up from germline, CDR1 is SGHTA and CDR2 is FQGNSA. V shed 3 bases, J shed 5 bases, and the junction held 12 bases outside the gene matches. The CDR3 DNA sequence: TGTGCCAGCAGCTTCCATGCCGGGACTAGCGGGGGGGCAGGGGAGACCCAGTACTTC. Its translation is CASSFHAGTSGGAGETQYF.

This clone was picked up a small number of times. The chain joins TRBV29-1 to TRBJ1-2, with 8 positions matching TRBD1. V gave up 3 bases and J gave up 2 bases; unmatched junction bases: 8. This CDR3 contains 15 residues. CDR1 and CDR2 (germline): SQVTM, ANQGSEA. In nucleotides, the CDR3 is TGCAGCGTTGAGATATCCAGGACAGGGAACTATGGCTACACCTTC. This codes for CSVEISRTGNYGYTF.

This clone is a singleton in its sample. V and J are TRBV2 and TRBJ1-1; 10 bases fit TRBD1. The V segment lost 5 bases and the J segment 8 bases; nucleotides outside the gene matches: 8. CDR3 length: 14 residues. Germline lookup yields CDR1 SNHLY and CDR2 FYNNEI. CDR3 coding DNA: TGTGCCAGCAGTTTTGACAGGGGGCGCTCGGAAGCTTTCTTT. This sequence encodes CASSFDRGRSEAFF.

This chain links TRBV28 with TRBJ2-3; 7 nucleotides align to TRBD2. V lost 6 bases, J lost 3 bases, and 12 bases stayed unmatched. In germline, CDR1 is MDHEN, CDR2 SYDVKM. The CDR3 has 16 residues. The CDR3 bases are TGTGCCAGCAGGGAGGTTATGGCTAGCGGTACAGATACGCAGTATTTT. Protein sequence: CASREVMASGTDTQYF. Combining the CDR3 with reference TRBV28 and TRBJ2-3 gives the whole variable domain DVKVTQSSRYLVKRTGEKVFLECVQDMDHENMFWYRQDPGLGLRLIYFSYDVKMKEKGDIPEGYSVSREKKERFSLILESASTNQTSMYLCASREVMASGTDTQYFGPGTRLTVL.

The chain is built from TRBV6-5 and TRBJ2-5; 13 positions agree with TRBD2. The CDR3 spans 15 residues. The V gene end was trimmed by 4 bases and the J gene end by 5 bases; junction bases not matched to a gene: 4. The germline gives CDR1 MNHEY, CDR2 SVGAGI. CDR3 nucleotide sequence: TGTGCCAGCAGTTTTCAGGGACTAGCGGGGGAGACCCAGTACTTC. Protein sequence: CASSFQGLAGETQYF.

The chain combines TRBV4-2 with TRBJ1-4; D gene uncertain. Between the trimmed V and J ends, which lost 1 base and 7 bases, there was a span of 16 bases. Germline V gene sequence: CDR1 LGHNA, CDR2 YNFKEQ. CDR3 length: 16 amino acids. The CDR3: CASSQVRRGFGEKLFF. CDR3 DNA sequence: TGTGCCAGCAGCCAAGTCCGTCGGGGTTTCGGTGAAAAACTGTTTTTT.

This chain uses TRBV2 with TRBJ1-6, with D perhaps matching TRBD1 (6 bases). The V gene's germline CDR1 is SNHLY and CDR2 FYNNEI. Trimming shortened V by 3 bases and J by 1 base, and 10 bases separated the two germline ends. There are 16 residues in the CDR3. DNA of the CDR3: TGTGCCAGCAGTGATCCGAGGGGGTCCTATAATTCACCCCTCCACTTT. Translated: CASSDPRGSYNSPLHF.

This clone was found a few times. This chain uses TRBV7-9 with TRBJ1-1; no clear D. Germline-derived CDR1 and CDR2 are SEHNR and FQNEAQ (reference sequence). The germline V and J ends were trimmed by 5 bases and 6 bases, with 13 bases remaining between them. CDR3 size: 13 residues. The CDR3: CASSMRELAEAFF. DNA for the CDR3: TGTGCCAGCAGCATGCGGGAGCTCGCTGAAGCTTTCTTT.

This clone showed up just a few times. DNA for the CDR3: TGCAGCGTTGAAGATCTGCGCGGGGGCCTAGAATCCTACAATGAGCAGTTCTTC. Amino acids: CSVEDLRGGLESYNEQFF. This chain uses TRBV29-1 with TRBJ2-1; maybe TRBD2 (7 bases). V was cut by 0 bases and J by 1 base, with 19 bases left in between. The CDR3 loop spans 18 amino acids. CDR1 and CDR2 (germline): SQVTM, ANQGSEA.

This chain connects TRBV27 to TRBJ1-5; the D is unclear. The germline V gene encodes CDR1 MNHEY and CDR2 SMNVEV (reference sequence). This CDR3 contains 15 residues. V was shortened by 3 bases and J by 3 bases, with 12 bases between the two germline ends. CDR3 residues: CASSFSGGNNQPQHF. In DNA form, the CDR3 reads TGTGCCAGCAGTTTCTCCGGAGGTAACAATCAGCCCCAGCATTTT.

This chain connects TRBV28 to TRBJ1-2; D remains unclear. CDR3 length: 12 amino acids. Germline assignment: CDR1 MDHEN and CDR2 SYDVKM. Trimming cost V 8 bases and J 8 bases, with 15 bases left between them. CDR3 DNA sequence: TGTGCCAGCTCGGAAGAGGGAAGAGGCTACACCTTC. It is translated as CASSEEGRGYTF.

V gene TRBV4-2 combines with J gene TRBJ1-6, with 8 bases that match TRBD1. V gave up 4 bases and J gave up 16 bases; unmatched junction bases: 12. CDR1 is LGHNA, CDR2 YNFKEQ, per germline. This CDR3 is 14 amino acids long. CDR3 coding DNA: TGTGCCAGCAGCCCCACCGGACAGGGTAACCCTCTCCACTTT. Its translation: CASSPTGQGNPLHF.

This clone was observed once. Germline and junction disagree at one end, which may indicate a read error. The rearrangement links TRBV7-7 to TRBJ2-3; 8 bases are a match to TRBD1. Germline CDR1 and CDR2: SSHAT and FNYEAQ (reference sequence). This CDR3 region has 15 residues. The CDR3 nucleotides are TGTGCTAGCAGCCTCGGACAGGGCCGCACAGATACGCAGTATTTT. Amino acid sequence: CASSLGQGRTDTQYF. Full variable domain (remainder filled in from reference TRBV7-7 and TRBJ2-3): GAGVSQSPRYKVTKRGQDVTLRCDPISSHATLYWYQQALGQGPEFLTYFNYEAQPDKSGLPSDRFSAERPEGSISTLTIQRTEQRDSAMYRCASSLGQGRTDTQYFGPGTRLTVL.

This chain links TRBV19 with TRBJ2-5; 7 nucleotides agree with TRBD1. Trimming cost V 6 bases and J 3 bases; bases outside gene matches: 10. Germline V gene lookup returns CDR1 LNHDA and CDR2 SQIVND (reference sequence). The CDR3 contains 15 residues. The CDR3 nucleotides read TGTGCCAGTAGCGCATTCCAACAGGGGAAAGAGACCCAGTACTTC. It codes for CASSAFQQGKETQYF.

This clone has more than one count but fewer than ten. The J gene is TRBJ2-7, the V gene TRBV5-1; tentative D call: TRBD2 (6 bases). Germline CDR1 is SGHRS and CDR2 is YFSETQ. The ends were cut back, 3 bases at V and 5 bases at J, with 6 bases in the middle. The CDR3 is 11 residues long. CDR3 sequence (DNA): TGCGCCAGCAGCTCGGGGGACGAGCAGTACTTC. Its protein is CASSSGDEQYF.

V and J are TRBV5-8 and TRBJ2-7; tentative D call: TRBD1 (5 bases). CDR3 size: 13 residues. Trimming left V 0 bases short and J 1 base short, with 5 bases between. Per the germline V gene, CDR1 is SGHTS and CDR2 is YDEGEE. CDR3 DNA: TGTGCCAGCAGCTTGGGACAGTCCTACGAGCAGTACTTC. It translates to CASSLGQSYEQYF.

The chain uses TRBV5-1 and TRBJ1-4; D is unclear. This CDR3 comprises 15 residues. Trimming took off 5 bases at V and 3 bases at J, with 14 bases between the two ends. The germline V gene encodes CDR1 SGHRS and CDR2 YFSETQ. This CDR3 reads CASSNAGDANEKLFF. Here the CDR3 DNA reads TGCGCCAGCAGTAACGCTGGAGACGCTAATGAAAAACTGTTTTTT.

The gene calls are TRBV27 and TRBJ2-5; 8 bases align to TRBD1. This CDR3 spans 15 amino acids. With 5 bases clipped from V and 5 bases from J, the junction kept 10 bases outside the gene matches. Germline V gene lookup returns CDR1 MNHEY and CDR2 SMNVEV (reference sequence). The DNA for the CDR3 is TGTGCCAGCAGTCGACCGGGACAGGCCGCGGAGACCCAGTACTTC. Translated: CASSRPGQAAETQYF.

The rearrangement links TRBV12-3 or TRBV12-4 to TRBJ1-2, with TRBD1 matching over 9 bases. With V trimmed by 6 bases and J by 5 bases, 4 bases remained unmatched. The length of the CDR3 is 13 residues. CDR3 in amino acids: CASSQGQGYGYTF. The CDR3 region has the DNA TGTGCCAGCAGCCAAGGACAGGGGTATGGCTACACCTTC.

Concerning this clone itself: Germline and junction disagree at one end, which may indicate a read error. The rearrangement links TRBV28 to TRBJ2-4; maybe TRBD1 (5 bases). This CDR3 has 11 amino acids. CDR1 is MDHEN and CDR2 is SYDVKM in the germline V gene. This chain's CDR3 is CASSLSGRVDF. Written as DNA, the CDR3 is TGTGCCAGCAGTTTATCGGGCAGGGTAGACTTC. Using reference TRBV28 and TRBJ2-4 for the parts outside the CDR3, the full variable domain is DVKVTQSSRYLVKRTGEKVFLECVQDMDHENMFWYRQDPGLGLRLIYFSYDVKMKEKGDIPEGYSVSREKKERFSLILESASTNQTSMYLCASSLSGRVDFGAGTRLSVL.

This clone appeared a single time. The V gene is TRBV6-5, the J gene TRBJ2-7; the D gene is possibly TRBD1 (6 bases). This CDR3 region has 15 residues. V lost 5 bases, J lost 2 bases, and 16 bases lay in between. Germline CDR1 MNHEY, CDR2 SVGAGI. This chain's CDR3 is CASSRDTSKAYEQYF. The CDR3 bases are TGTGCCAGCAGTCGGGACACATCGAAGGCCTACGAGCAGTACTTC.

The table lists this clone with a count of one. Relative to the germline gene, one junction end is altered; a read error may explain this. The J gene is TRBJ2-3, the V gene TRBV7-7; 9 nucleotides agree with TRBD1. The CDR3 consists of 14 residues. CDR1 SSHAT and CDR2 FNYEAQ come from the germline V gene (reference sequence). CDR3 nucleotides: TGTGCTAGCAGCCCTAGGACAGGGGCAGATACGCAGTATTTT. Amino acid sequence: CASSPRTGADTQYF.

This chain links TRBV9 with TRBJ1-2, with a tentative D call TRBD1 (5 bases). The CDR3 spans 13 residues. V was clipped by 3 bases and J by 4 bases, with 10 bases between them. Germline V CDR1 and CDR2: SGDLS, YYNGEE. The CDR3 region is CASSGGVGYGYTF. The CDR3 nucleotides read TGTGCCAGCAGCGGGGGGGTCGGCTATGGCTACACCTTC.

The V gene is TRBV9, the J gene TRBJ1-3; tentatively, D is TRBD1 (5 bases). The CDR3 has 15 amino acids. From germline, CDR1 is SGDLS and CDR2 YYNGEE. Trimming cost V 2 bases and J 4 bases, with 13 bases left between them. The CDR3: CASSVQGAGGNTIYF. The CDR3 DNA is TGTGCCAGCAGCGTCCAGGGAGCGGGAGGAAACACCATATATTTT.

In its sample, this clone was seen a few times. The J gene is TRBJ2-3, the V gene TRBV6-2 or TRBV6-3; no clear D gene. V lost 2 bases and J lost 5, with 14 bases in between. Germline V gene sequence: CDR1 MNHEY, CDR2 SVGEGT. The CDR3 extends over 15 amino acids. In DNA form, the CDR3 reads TGTGCCAGCAGTTACAGCGTTAATCACGAAGATACGCAGTATTTT. Translating it yields CASSYSVNHEDTQYF.

The chain uses TRBV6-5 and TRBJ1-2; a weak D match, TRBD1 (5 bases). V lost 7 bases, J lost 8 bases, and 14 bases lay in between. CDR1 MNHEY and CDR2 SVGAGI come from the germline V gene. The CDR3 contains 12 residues. CDR3 DNA: TGTGCCAGCACCTACCACGGGGGAGGCTACACCTTC. It translates to CASTYHGGGYTF.